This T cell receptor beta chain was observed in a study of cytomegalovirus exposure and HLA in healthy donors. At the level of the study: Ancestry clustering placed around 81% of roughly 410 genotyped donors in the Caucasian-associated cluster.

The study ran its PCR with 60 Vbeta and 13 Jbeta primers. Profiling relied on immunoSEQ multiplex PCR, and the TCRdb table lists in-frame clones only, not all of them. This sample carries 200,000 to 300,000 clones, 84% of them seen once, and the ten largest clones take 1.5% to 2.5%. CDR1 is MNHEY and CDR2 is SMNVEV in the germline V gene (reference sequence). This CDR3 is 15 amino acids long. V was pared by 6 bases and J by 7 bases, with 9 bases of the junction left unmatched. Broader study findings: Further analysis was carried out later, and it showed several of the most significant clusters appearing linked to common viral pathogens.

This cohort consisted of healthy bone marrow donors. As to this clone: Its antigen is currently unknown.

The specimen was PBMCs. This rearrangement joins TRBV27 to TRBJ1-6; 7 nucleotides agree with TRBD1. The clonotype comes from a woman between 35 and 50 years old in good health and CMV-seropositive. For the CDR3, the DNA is TGTGCCAGCAGGGGATGGGGGACAGAGAATTCACCCCTCCACTTT. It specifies CASRGWGTENSPLHF.